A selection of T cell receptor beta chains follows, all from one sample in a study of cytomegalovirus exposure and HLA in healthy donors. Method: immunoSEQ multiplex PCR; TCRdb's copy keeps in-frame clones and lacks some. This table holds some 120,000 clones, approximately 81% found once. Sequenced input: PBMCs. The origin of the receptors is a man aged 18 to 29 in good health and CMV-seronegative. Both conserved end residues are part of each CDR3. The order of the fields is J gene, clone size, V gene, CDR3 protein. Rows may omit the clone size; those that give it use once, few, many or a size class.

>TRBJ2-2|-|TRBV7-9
CASSSQGWELFF
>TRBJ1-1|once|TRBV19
CASSIWSGVTEAFF
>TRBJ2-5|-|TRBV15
CATSRVHGLAGAGETQYF
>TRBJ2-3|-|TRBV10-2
CASSEWASGSSADTQYF
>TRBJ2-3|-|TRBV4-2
CASSQMGLAGDGRADTQYF
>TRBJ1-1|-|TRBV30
CAWSERGEAFF
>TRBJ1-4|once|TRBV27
CASSKTRRDRVSNEKLFF
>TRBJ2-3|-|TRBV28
CASSFLSGTDTQYF
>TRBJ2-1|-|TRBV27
CASSTRRQVTYNGQFF
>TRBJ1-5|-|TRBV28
CASREVQTSGNQPQHF
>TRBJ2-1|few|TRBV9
CASSLDGTSGMREQFF
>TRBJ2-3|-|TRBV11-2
CASSPTRGGGTDTQYF
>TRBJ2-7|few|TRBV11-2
CASSLGRATLGEQYF
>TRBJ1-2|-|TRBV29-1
CSVEYGNYGYTF
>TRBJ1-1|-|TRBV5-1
CASSRRAGGGRGTEAFF
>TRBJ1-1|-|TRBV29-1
CSVVFRLQMAEAFF
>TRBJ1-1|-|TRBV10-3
CAIKPGQGAAEAFF
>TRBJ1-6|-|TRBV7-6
CASSAAATGSNSPLHF
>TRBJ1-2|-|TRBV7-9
CASSLHSNYGYTF
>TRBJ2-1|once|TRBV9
CASSVHSYNEQFF
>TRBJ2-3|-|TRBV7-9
CASSLGGTVTQYF
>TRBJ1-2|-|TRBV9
CASSVDRVGYGYTF
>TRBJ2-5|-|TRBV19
CASSISQQETQYF
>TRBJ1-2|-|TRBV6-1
CASSERTGGNYGYTF
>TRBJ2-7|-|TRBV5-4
CASSWGDSLAKRYF
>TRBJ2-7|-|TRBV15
CATSRDDRAGVTYEQYF
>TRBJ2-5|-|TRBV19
CASSPGTNQETQYF
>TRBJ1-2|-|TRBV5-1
CASTFDSANYGYTF
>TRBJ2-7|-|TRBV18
CASSPWGQGSYEQYF
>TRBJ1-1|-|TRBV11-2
CASSYIRQGGNTEAFF
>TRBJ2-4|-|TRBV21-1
CASSRLAGEAKNIQYF
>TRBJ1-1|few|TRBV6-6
CASIPSGGLNTEAFF
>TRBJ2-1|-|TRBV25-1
CASSGTLYNEQFF
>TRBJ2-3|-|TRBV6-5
CASSTDSSTDTQYF
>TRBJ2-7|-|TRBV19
CASSLQSGLASEQYF
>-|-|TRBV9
CASSVADRLAVDEQYF
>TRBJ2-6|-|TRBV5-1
CASSSQGITGANVLTF
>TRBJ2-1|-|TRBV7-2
CASSLAGTSIQQFF
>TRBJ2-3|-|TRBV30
CAWTTGLKSTDTQYF